This T cell receptor beta chain is drawn from a study of T and B cells in COVID-19 patients. BIOMED2 TRB-A/B primer pools were used in multiplex TRB PCR. TCRdb reprocessed the multiplex PCR reads with MiXCR, giving one entry per CDR3 protein. The sample shows about 1,900 distinct CDR3 sequences, around 23% of them seen only once. By share of the sample, this clonotype is medium-sized. Blood genomic DNA input for TRB amplification was about 220-500 ng. With 5 bases removed from V and 3 bases from J, the gap between germline ends came to 17 bases. Germline V lookup: CDR1 LNHDA, CDR2 SQIVND (reference sequence). The CDR3 consists of 15 residues.

Sequenced material: blood. The TCR originated in a human donor with active COVID-19. The chain has TRBV19 and TRBJ2-7; D is unresolved. The CDR3 protein is CASSANTGFYYEQYF. Written as DNA, the CDR3 is TGTGCCAGTAGTGCGAACACTGGATTCTACTACGAGCAGTACTTC.